This T cell receptor (beta chain) came from a study of T cells in Graves' hyperthyroidism and ophthalmopathy. This clonotype appeared a few times. V was pared by 5 bases and J by 2 bases, with 13 bases between. The CDR3 has 14 residues. Germline assignment: CDR1 SGHAT and CDR2 FQNNGV. The source material, RNA transcripts, was used to amplify TCR beta CDR3 regions. Carried out on the TCR CDR3, a first-round RT-PCR used the HTBI primer set. TCRdb passed the multiplex PCR reads through MiXCR, listing each CDR3 protein once. The sample has 250,000 to 300,000 distinct CDR3 sequences, approximately 18% seen once. Subjects with ophthalmopathy showed a Clinical Activity Score no lower than 3, a NOSPECS grade no lower than 4, and a duration shorter than 3 months. From more than 9 ml of fresh peripheral blood, PBMCs were isolated.

The sequenced material came from blood. This receptor was obtained from a man aged 45 to 65 with Graves' ophthalmopathy. The chain is built from TRBV11-2 and TRBJ2-7, with a possible D match to TRBD1 (5 bases). The CDR3 region is CASSPQVAPYEQYF. CDR3 sequence (DNA): TGTGCCAGCAGCCCACAGGTGGCCCCCTACGAGCAGTACTTC.